The 12 T cell receptor beta chains below all came from one sample that was sequenced in a study of T cell changes during pregnancy in multiple sclerosis. TCRdb's copy holds only in-frame clones and misses some; the assay was immunoSEQ multiplex PCR. The sample shows 85,000 to 130,000 clones, around 94% of them seen only once. The specimen comprised peripheral blood, sampled in the second trimester of pregnancy. Every receptor here comes from a female donor with multiple sclerosis, enrolled in a pregnancy study.

The rearrangement uses TRBV6-5 and TRBJ2-5; perhaps TRBD1 as D (7 bases). The CDR3 has 15 amino acids. V lost 6 bases and J lost 5, with 19 bases in between. Germline-derived CDR1 and CDR2 are MNHEY and SVGAGI. CDR3 in amino acids: CASSRPTGRDETQYF. CDR3 sequence (DNA): TGTGCCAGCAGCCGGCCGACAGGGCGGGATGAGACCCAGTACTTC.

This clone turned up a few times. This chain links TRBV20-1 with TRBJ1-2; no firm D call. V was cut by 5 bases and J by 8 bases, with 9 bases left in between. CDR1 is DFQATT, CDR2 SNEGSKA, per germline (reference sequence). The CDR3 spans 10 residues. The CDR3 DNA reads as TGCAGTGCTCCCAACAGCGGCTACACCTTC. Residues: CSAPNSGYTF.

This rearrangement joins TRBV4-1 to TRBJ2-7; no reliable D call. There are 13 residues in the CDR3. Germline assignment: CDR1 MGHRA and CDR2 YSYEKL. Trimming pared 5 bases from V and 0 bases from J, leaving 8 bases between. The chain's CDR3 is CASSAPYSYEQYF. CDR3 DNA sequence: TGCGCCAGCAGCGCGCCGTACTCCTACGAGCAGTACTTC.

About this clone: Other nucleotide sequences from this sample produce the same CDR3. The rearrangement joins TRBV5-6 to TRBJ2-5; 7 positions match TRBD1. Germline loops: CDR1 SGHDT, CDR2 YYEEEE. The V segment lost 3 bases and the J segment 1 base; nucleotides outside the gene matches: 0. This CDR3 contains 13 residues. CDR3 sequence reads: CASSWDSQETQYF. Here the CDR3 DNA reads TGTGCCAGCAGCTGGGACAGCCAAGAGACCCAGTACTTC.

CDR3 sequence (DNA): TGCAGCGTTGTCCAAGCCTCGGGCACTGAAGCTTTCTTT. Protein: CSVVQASGTEAFF. The V gene is TRBV29-1, the J gene TRBJ1-1; D ambiguous. This CDR3 is built from 13 residues. Germline CDR1 SQVTM, CDR2 ANQGSEA. Trimming pared 4 bases from V and 4 bases from J, leaving 13 bases between.

V gene TRBV6-6 combines with J gene TRBJ1-2, with TRBD1 as a possible D gene (6 bases). V was trimmed by 5 bases and J by 0 bases, leaving 16 bases between them. The length of the CDR3 is 16 residues. The germline gives CDR1 MNHNY, CDR2 SVGAGI (reference sequence). As DNA, the CDR3 is TGTGCCAGCAGTCACATGACAGGTCTTGCTAACTATGGCTACACCTTC. Its protein is CASSHMTGLANYGYTF.

CDR3: CASRPGQGETQYF. CDR3 DNA sequence: TGTGCCAGCAGACCCGGACAGGGCGAGACCCAGTACTTC. This chain joins TRBV5-4 and TRBJ2-5; the match to TRBD1 covers 8 bases. Germline CDR1 reads SGHNT; CDR2 reads YYREEE (reference sequence). Trimming took 5 bases from V and 5 from J; bases not matched to a gene: 5. The CDR3 loop spans 13 amino acids.

The chain is built from TRBV4-1 and TRBJ1-5, with 7 bases matching TRBD1. CDR3 length: 15 amino acids. Germline CDR1 and CDR2: MGHRA and YSYEKL. The ends lost 2 bases at V and 7 bases at J; junction bases unmatched: 8. CDR3 DNA: TGCGCCAGCAGCCAACCACAGGGGAACGGCCAGCCCCAGCATTTT. It specifies CASSQPQGNGQPQHF.

A single count supports this clone. This chain uses TRBV7-2 with TRBJ2-7; TRBD2 might be the D (5 bases). CDR1 SGHTA and CDR2 FQGNSA come from the germline V gene. The CDR3 sequence is 12 residues long. Trimming took off 5 bases at V and 7 bases at J, with 12 bases between the two ends. DNA of the CDR3: TGTGCCAGCAGCCCCCTCCTAGCAGAGCAGTACTTC. It yields the protein CASSPLLAEQYF.

The rearrangement links TRBV18 to TRBJ1-5; D uncertain. Deletions cut 2 bases from V and 5 bases from J, with 7 bases between. Germline CDR1 is KGHSH and CDR2 is LQKENI. The CDR3 has 13 amino acids. The CDR3 here is CASSPTVDQPQHF. The CDR3 region has the DNA TGTGCCAGCTCACCAACGGTGGATCAGCCCCAGCATTTT.

The V call is TRBV19, the J call TRBJ1-1; 9 bases line up with TRBD1. Trimming took 5 bases from V and 5 from J; bases not matched to a gene: 6. CDR1 is LNHDA, CDR2 SQIVND, per germline (reference sequence). The CDR3 has 14 residues. The CDR3 loop is CASSPLGQGTEAFF. CDR3 in DNA: TGTGCCAGTAGTCCTTTAGGACAGGGGACTGAAGCTTTCTTT. Full variable domain (rest looked up from reference TRBV19 and TRBJ1-1): DGGITQSPKYLFRKEGQNVTLSCEQNLNHDAMYWYRQDPGQGLRLIYYSQIVNDFQKGDIAEGYSVSREKKESFPLTVTSAQKNPTAFYLCASSPLGQGTEAFFGQGTRLTVV.

The V and J genes are TRBV23-1 and TRBJ1-5; 8 bases match TRBD1. TRBV23-1 is an open reading frame whose function is uncertain. V shed 4 bases, J shed 7 bases, and the junction held 18 bases outside the gene matches. This CDR3 is 18 amino acids long. This CDR3 reads CASSPPLLDRGFYQPQHF. The CDR3 region has the DNA TGCGCCAGCAGTCCGCCCCTTCTAGACAGGGGATTCTACCAGCCCCAGCATTTT.